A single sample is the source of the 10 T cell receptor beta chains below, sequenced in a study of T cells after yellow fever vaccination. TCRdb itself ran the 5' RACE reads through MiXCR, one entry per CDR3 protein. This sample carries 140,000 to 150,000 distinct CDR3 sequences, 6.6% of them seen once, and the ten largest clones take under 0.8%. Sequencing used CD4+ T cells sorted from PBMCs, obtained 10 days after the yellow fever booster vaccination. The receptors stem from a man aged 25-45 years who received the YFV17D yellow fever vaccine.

The CDR3 region has the DNA TGTGCCAGCAGCTTGGGTGAGGGGGGCGCGTCCTCCTACGAGCAGTACTTC. Protein: CASSLGEGGASSYEQYF. This rearrangement joins TRBV5-8 to TRBJ2-7; D is tentatively TRBD1 or TRBD2 (6 bases each). Trimming took 0 bases from V and 0 from J, leaving 16 bases between them. The CDR3 runs to 17 residues. From germline, CDR1 is SGHTS and CDR2 YDEGEE.

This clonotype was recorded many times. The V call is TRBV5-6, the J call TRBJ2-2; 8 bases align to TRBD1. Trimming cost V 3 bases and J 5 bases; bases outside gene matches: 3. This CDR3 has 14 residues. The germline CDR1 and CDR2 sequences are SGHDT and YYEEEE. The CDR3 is CASSSGGRTGELFF. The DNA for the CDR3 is TGTGCCAGCAGCTCAGGGGGCAGGACCGGGGAGCTGTTTTTT. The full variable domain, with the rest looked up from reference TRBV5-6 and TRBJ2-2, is DAGVTQSPTHLIKTRGQQVTLRCSPKSGHDTVSWYQQALGQGPQFIFQYYEEEERQRGNFPDRFSGHQFPNYSSELNVNALLLGDSALYLCASSSGGRTGELFFGEGSRLTVL.

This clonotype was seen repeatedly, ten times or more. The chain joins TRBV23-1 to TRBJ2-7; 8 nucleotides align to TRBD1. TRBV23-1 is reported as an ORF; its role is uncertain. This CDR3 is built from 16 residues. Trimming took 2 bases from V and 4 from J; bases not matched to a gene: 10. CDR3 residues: CASSQRGTGVRYEQYF. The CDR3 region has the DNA TGCGCCAGCAGTCAAAGGGGGACAGGCGTTCGGTACGAGCAGTACTTC.

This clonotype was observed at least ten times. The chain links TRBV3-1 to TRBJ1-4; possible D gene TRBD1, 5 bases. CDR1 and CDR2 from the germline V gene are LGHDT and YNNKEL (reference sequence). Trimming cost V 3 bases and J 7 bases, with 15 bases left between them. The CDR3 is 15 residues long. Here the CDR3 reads CASSQLDSGGEKLFF. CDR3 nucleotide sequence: TGTGCCAGCAGCCAGCTAGACAGTGGGGGTGAAAAACTGTTTTTT.

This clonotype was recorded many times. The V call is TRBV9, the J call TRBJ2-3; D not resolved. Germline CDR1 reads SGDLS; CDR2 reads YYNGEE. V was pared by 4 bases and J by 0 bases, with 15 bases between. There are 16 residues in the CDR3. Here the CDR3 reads CASSFSPITSTDTQYF. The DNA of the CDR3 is TGTGCCAGCAGCTTCAGCCCGATAACTAGCACAGATACGCAGTATTTT.

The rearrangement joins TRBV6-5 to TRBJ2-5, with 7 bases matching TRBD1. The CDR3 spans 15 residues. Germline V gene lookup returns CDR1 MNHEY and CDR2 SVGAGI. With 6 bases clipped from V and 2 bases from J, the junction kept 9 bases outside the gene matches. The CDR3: CASRFYPGQQETQYF. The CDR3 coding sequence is TGTGCCAGCAGATTTTATCCGGGACAGCAAGAGACCCAGTACTTC.

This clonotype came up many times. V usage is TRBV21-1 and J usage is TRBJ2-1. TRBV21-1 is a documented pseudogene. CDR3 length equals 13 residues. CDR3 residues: CASRNSKDNEQFF. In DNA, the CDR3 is TGTGCCAGCCGCAATTCCAAGGACAATGAGCAGTTCTTC.

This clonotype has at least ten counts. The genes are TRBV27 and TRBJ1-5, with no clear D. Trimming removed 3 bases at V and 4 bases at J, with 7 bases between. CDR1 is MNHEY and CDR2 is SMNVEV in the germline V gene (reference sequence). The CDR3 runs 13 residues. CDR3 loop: CASSLGFNQPQHF. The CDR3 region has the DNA TGTGCCAGCAGTTTGGGTTTTAATCAGCCCCAGCATTTT.

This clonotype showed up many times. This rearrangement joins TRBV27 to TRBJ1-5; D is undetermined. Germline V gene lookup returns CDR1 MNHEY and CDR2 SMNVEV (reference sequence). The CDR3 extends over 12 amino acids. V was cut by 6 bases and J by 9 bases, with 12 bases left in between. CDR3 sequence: CASSDPIGPQHF. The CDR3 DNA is TGTGCCAGCAGCGACCCCATCGGGCCCCAGCATTTT.

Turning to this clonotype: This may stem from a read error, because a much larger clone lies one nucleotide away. The CDR3: CSARSGQDQEKLFF. CDR3 bases: TGCAGTGCTAGATCAGGACAGGATCAAGAAAAACTGTTTTTT. The genes are TRBV20-1 and TRBJ1-4, with 7 bases aligning to TRBD1. Germline CDR1 DFQATT, CDR2 SNEGSKA (reference sequence). The V gene end was trimmed by 2 bases and the J gene end by 8 bases; junction bases not matched to a gene: 8. The CDR3 totals 14 residues.